A single sample gave rise to the 14 T cell receptor beta chains below, sequenced in a study of regulatory T cells in long-lasting Graves disease. iRepertoire HTBI primers and Arm-PCR of CDR3 regions built TCR beta libraries. TCRdb reanalysed the multiplex PCR reads using MiXCR and keeps one entry per CDR3 protein. This sample has around 240,000 distinct CDR3 sequences, with approximately 20% found just once. The sample's time point: newly diagnosed GD, antithyroid drugs for less than 3 months. PBMCs were the source of the RNA used for TCR sequencing. Another study also made use of these data, one on T cells in Graves' hyperthyroidism and ophthalmopathy.

Specimen: peripheral blood mononuclear cells (PBMCs), collected at new diagnosis, from a patient treated with antithyroid drugs. These receptors all stem from a woman under 40 with Graves disease.

This clonotype appeared many times. V gene TRBV20-1 combines with J gene TRBJ1-1, with D unresolved. Trimming took off 3 bases at V and 8 bases at J, with 13 bases between the two ends. This CDR3 has 12 residues. The germline gives CDR1 DFQATT, CDR2 SNEGSKA (reference sequence). CDR3 sequence (DNA): TGCAGTGCTAGCCAGCCGGGAAAAGAAGCTTTCTTT. Amino acid sequence: CSASQPGKEAFF.

The rearrangement links TRBV20-1 to TRBJ2-3, with TRBD2 matching over 8 bases. V was pared by 8 bases and J by 4 bases, with 14 bases of the junction left unmatched. In germline, CDR1 is DFQATT, CDR2 SNEGSKA (reference sequence). CDR3 size: 15 residues. The DNA of the CDR3 is TGCAGTTCCGTTTGGGGCGGGGGGCTGGCAGATACGCAGTATTTT. This translates into CSSVWGGGLADTQYF.

The chain couples TRBV10-2 to TRBJ2-7, with D perhaps matching TRBD1 or TRBD2 (5 bases each). There are 16 residues in the CDR3. The V gene lost 7 bases and the J gene lost 0 bases, with 19 bases spanning the gap. Germline V gene data show CDR1 as WSHSY and CDR2 as SAAADI. This chain's CDR3 is CASTEGRRQNSYEQYF. The CDR3 region has the DNA TGCGCCAGCACCGAGGGTAGGAGACAGAACTCCTACGAGCAGTACTTC.

The table lists this clonotype with many counts. V and J are TRBV27 and TRBJ2-7, with no clear D. V was shortened by 2 bases and J by 2 bases, with 10 bases between the two germline ends. From germline, CDR1 is MNHEY and CDR2 SMNVEV (reference sequence). The CDR3 contains 14 residues. The DNA of the CDR3 is TGTGCCAGCAGTTTAATGGCTTTCGCCTACGAGCAGTACTTC. Translated: CASSLMAFAYEQYF.

This clonotype was counted many times. This chain joins TRBV5-1 and TRBJ1-4; D unclear. The CDR3 has 15 residues. The V end lost 0 bases, the J end lost 3 bases, and 9 bases lay between the germline ends. Germline V gene sequence: CDR1 SGHRS, CDR2 YFSETQ. The CDR3 DNA reads TGCGCCAGCAGCTTGGTTGGCAGAGCTAATGAAAAACTGTTTTTT. This translates into CASSLVGRANEKLFF.

This clonotype showed up many times. The gene calls are TRBV9 and TRBJ1-1; D is unresolved. The germline V gene encodes CDR1 SGDLS and CDR2 YYNGEE. This CDR3 region has 14 residues. The germline V and J ends were trimmed by 2 bases and 4 bases, with 12 bases remaining between them. CDR3 region: CASSVGAPGTEAFF. CDR3 sequence (DNA): TGTGCCAGCAGCGTGGGAGCCCCAGGCACTGAAGCTTTCTTT.

The rearrangement links TRBV6-1 to TRBJ1-3, with TRBD1 identical over 11 bases. Germline-derived CDR1 and CDR2 are MNHNS and SASEGT. V dropped 4 bases and J dropped 8; count of bases not matched to a gene: 7. The CDR3 runs to 15 residues. In nucleotides, the CDR3 is TGTGCCAGCAGTGGCCGGGACAGGGGGTATTACACCATATATTTT. Translation gives CASSGRDRGYYTIYF.

This clonotype was counted at least ten times. J is TRBJ1-2 and V is TRBV6-9; D not resolved. The CDR3 length is 16 residues. Germline V gene data show CDR1 as MNHGY and CDR2 as SVAAGI. Trimming took 3 bases from V and 8 from J, leaving 22 bases between them. CDR3 sequence reads: CASSYAYVFSGIGYTF. The CDR3 nucleotides read TGTGCCAGCAGTTACGCGTACGTTTTTTCGGGGATCGGCTACACCTTC.

This clonotype has at least ten counts. V is TRBV7-2 and J is TRBJ2-7; no clear D. V shed 1 base and J shed 3 bases, with 13 bases lying between them. The V gene's germline CDR1 is SGHTA and CDR2 FQGNSA. The CDR3 is 15 amino acids. The CDR3 nucleotides are TGTGCCAGCAGCTTAGGGTTCGGCGCTGTCTACGAGCAGTACTTC. This translates into CASSLGFGAVYEQYF.

The chain joins TRBV5-1 to TRBJ2-3, with 8 positions matching TRBD2. V lost 0 bases, J lost 2 bases, and 5 bases stayed unmatched. Germline V gives CDR1 SGHRS, CDR2 YFSETQ. The CDR3 consists of 16 residues. The CDR3 DNA reads as TGCGCCAGCAGCTTGGATCCGGGGGGGGTCACAGATACGCAGTATTTT. Protein product: CASSLDPGGVTDTQYF.

This clonotype was seen repeatedly, ten times or more. The chain employs TRBV18 and TRBJ1-6; D is unclear. The V end lost 2 bases, the J end lost 4 bases, and 3 bases lay between the germline ends. Germline assignment: CDR1 KGHSH and CDR2 LQKENI. The CDR3 consists of 13 residues. The DNA for the CDR3 is TGTGCCAGCTCACCAGATTATAATTCACCCCTCCACTTT. It specifies CASSPDYNSPLHF.

The sample holds many counts of this clonotype. CDR3 DNA: TGTGCCAGCAGCTTAGTGTCGCGGGGGGGAGGCGAGCAGTACTTC. It encodes CASSLVSRGGGEQYF. This chain joins TRBV7-2 and TRBJ2-7; 9 nucleotides match TRBD2. This CDR3 contains 15 residues. The V gene end was trimmed by 1 base and the J gene end by 6 bases; junction bases not matched to a gene: 7. Germline CDR1 and CDR2: SGHTA and FQGNSA.

The chain recombines TRBV20-1 with TRBJ2-7; D gene uncertain. The CDR3 is made up of 16 amino acids. The germline gives CDR1 DFQATT, CDR2 SNEGSKA (reference sequence). V was trimmed by 0 bases and J by 2 bases, leaving 17 bases between them. CDR3 protein: CSARDPTAARTYEQYF. The CDR3 coding sequence is TGCAGTGCTAGAGATCCCACAGCCGCTAGGACCTACGAGCAGTACTTC.

This clonotype has ten or more counts. This chain connects TRBV2 to TRBJ1-5; D remains unclear. V dropped 4 bases and J dropped 1 base, with 14 bases sitting between them. CDR3 length: 16 residues. In germline, CDR1 is SNHLY, CDR2 FYNNEI. The CDR3 region is CASSARRVGSNQPQHF. The CDR3 DNA is TGTGCCAGCAGTGCTAGGAGGGTAGGAAGCAATCAGCCCCAGCATTTT.